Listed below are T cell receptor beta chains from one sample, sequenced in a study of early T cells in non-severe SARS-CoV-2 infection. TCRdb reprocessed the 5' RACE reads with MiXCR, giving one entry per CDR3 protein. This table holds about 77,000 distinct CDR3 sequences, about 5% found once. Sequencing was performed on whole blood, taken at baseline. The source is an adult who was a healthcare worker with PCR-confirmed SARS-CoV-2 infection or an uninfected control (not recorded which). Each CDR3 is given with its conserved first and last residue. The D gene is left open where the match is weak. The listing skips clone size in some rows; elsewhere it reads once, few, many or a size class.

TRBJ2-4 | TRBV27 | many | TRBD1 | CASSTGVAKNIQYF | TGTGCCAGCAGCACAGGGGTAGCCAAAAACATTCAGTACTTC
TRBJ2-7 | TRBV27 | many | TRBD1 | CASSLRQGPYEQYF | TGTGCCAGCAGTCTCAGACAGGGCCCCTACGAGCAGTACTTC
TRBJ2-1 | TRBV5-8 | many | NA | CASSLCITSRASYYNEQFF | TGTGCCAGCAGCTTGTGTATCACCTCCAGGGCTAGTTACTACAATGAGCAGTTCTTC
TRBJ2-1 | TRBV12-3/TRBV12-4 | NA | TRBD1 | CASRGDRDNEQFF | TGTGCCAGCAGGGGGGACAGAGACAATGAGCAGTTCTTC
TRBJ1-6 | TRBV30 | few | NA | CAWSGAGTYNSPLHF | TGTGCCTGGAGCGGTGCAGGGACCTATAATTCACCCCTCCACTTT
TRBJ1-2 | TRBV20-1 | few | TRBD1 | CSARDRGNYGYTF | TGCAGTGCTCGGGACAGAGGAAACTATGGCTACACCTTC
TRBJ2-3 | TRBV12-3/TRBV12-4 | few | TRBD1 | CASTPRGQAGYTQYF | TGTGCCAGCACCCCCCGGGGACAGGCGGGGTATACGCAGTATTTT
TRBJ1-1 | TRBV6-1 | NA | NA | CASSDIQWRTEAFF | TGTGCCAGCAGTGATATCCAGTGGAGGACTGAAGCTTTCTTT
TRBJ1-5 | TRBV5-1 | many | TRBD1 | CASSLGDREGNQPQHF | TGCGCCAGCAGCTTGGGGGACAGGGAGGGCAATCAGCCCCAGCATTTT
TRBJ2-5 | TRBV2 | few | TRBD1 | CAGSRDRGSQETQYF | TGTGCCGGCTCCCGGGACAGGGGGTCCCAAGAGACCCAGTACTTC
TRBJ2-7 | TRBV5-4 | few | NA | CASSGGTSLYEQYF | TGTGCCAGCAGCGGGGGGACCTCGCTCTACGAGCAGTACTTC
TRBJ2-7 | TRBV12-3/TRBV12-4 | many | NA | CASSRRGPPYEQYF | TGTGCCAGCAGTCGGAGGGGACCTCCCTACGAGCAGTACTTC
TRBJ1-1 | TRBV5-1 | NA | NA | CASNGGGVNTEAFF | TGCGCCAGCAATGGGGGCGGCGTGAACACTGAAGCTTTCTTT
TRBJ1-4 | TRBV29-1 | NA | NA | CSVGAAPNEKLFF | TGCAGCGTTGGGGCAGCCCCTAATGAAAAACTGTTTTTT
TRBJ2-3 | TRBV18 | NA | TRBD2 | CASSATSGLSTDTQYF | TGTGCCAGCTCGGCGACTAGCGGGCTTAGCACAGATACGCAGTATTTT
TRBJ1-6 | TRBV18 | few | TRBD1 | CASSPSRDRAFF | TGTGCCAGCTCACCGTCGCGGGACAGGGCCTTCTTT
TRBJ2-5 | TRBV24-1 | many | TRBD1 | CATSDGGQGIETQYF | TGTGCCACCAGTGATGGGGGACAGGGGATTGAGACCCAGTACTTC
TRBJ1-1 | TRBV28 | NA | TRBD1 | CASTGQMNTEAFF | TGTGCCAGTACGGGACAGATGAACACTGAAGCTTTCTTT
TRBJ2-7 | TRBV2 | NA | TRBD2 | CASSPWGTSGKYEQYF | TGTGCCAGCAGTCCATGGGGGACTAGCGGGAAGTATGAGCAGTACTTC
TRBJ1-1 | TRBV10-1 | many | NA | CASKRDITGTEAFF | TGCGCCAGCAAAAGGGACATCACGGGCACTGAAGCTTTCTTT
TRBJ2-5 | TRBV3-1 | few | NA | CASSQEISQYF | TGTGCCAGCAGCCAAGAGATTTCTCAGTACTTC
TRBJ2-7 | TRBV7-6 | many | TRBD1 | CASSLEGQGVPWEQYF | TGTGCCAGCAGCTTAGAGGGACAGGGGGTACCTTGGGAGCAGTACTTC